The 5 T cell receptor beta chains presented below share a single source sample, sequenced in a study of cytomegalovirus exposure and HLA in healthy donors. It was with 60 Vbeta and 13 Jbeta primers that the PCR ran. Assay: immunoSEQ multiplex PCR; the TCRdb copy retains only in-frame clones and omits some. The repertoire consists of 110,000 to 150,000 clones, with 77% occurring once and the leading ten covering less than 5%. Sequencing was performed on PBMCs. These receptors came from a male donor in good health and CMV-seronegative.

The chain joins TRBV4-3 to TRBJ2-2; D uncertain. With 0 bases removed from V and 4 bases from J, the gap between germline ends came to 9 bases. Germline lookup yields CDR1 LGHNA and CDR2 YSLEER. CDR3 size: 15 residues. The CDR3 protein is CASSQDLSLTGELFF. The CDR3 coding sequence is TGCGCCAGCAGCCAAGACTTATCCCTCACCGGGGAGCTGTTTTTT.

J is TRBJ2-2 and V is TRBV4-3; 7 nucleotides line up with TRBD2. V shed 1 base, J shed 1 base, and the junction held 3 bases outside the gene matches. Germline values: CDR1 LGHNA, CDR2 YSLEER. This CDR3 contains 16 residues. The CDR3, as DNA: TGCGCCAGCAGCCAAGGCCAGCGGGGGAACACCGGGGAGCTGTTTTTT. Amino acids: CASSQGQRGNTGELFF.

The rearrangement uses TRBV4-1 and TRBJ1-1; D is uncertain. The V end lost 5 bases, the J end lost 0 bases, and 13 bases lay between the germline ends. The CDR3 has 15 residues. The V gene's germline CDR1 is MGHRA and CDR2 YSYEKL. CDR3 coding DNA: TGCGCCAGCAGCTCGACGGCGGGTGTGAACACTGAAGCTTTCTTT. This gives the protein CASSSTAGVNTEAFF.

The chain employs TRBV18 and TRBJ1-1; TRBD1 is a possible D gene (6 bases). The CDR3 has 13 residues. CDR1 and CDR2 (germline): KGHSH, LQKENI. Trimming took off 6 bases at V and 5 bases at J, with 13 bases between the two ends. The CDR3 DNA follows: TGTGCCAGCTCGGGGGCGGTGGGGACTGAAGCTTTCTTT. It translates to CASSGAVGTEAFF. Full variable domain (outside the CDR3, taken from reference TRBV18 and TRBJ1-1): NAGVMQNPRHLVRRRGQEARLRCSPMKGHSHVYWYRQLPEEGLKFMVYLQKENIIDESGMPKERFSAEFPKEGPSILRIQQVVRGDSAAYFCASSGAVGTEAFFGQGTRLTVV.

The chain combines TRBV10-1 with TRBJ2-3, with TRBD2 matching over 10 bases. Germline lookup yields CDR1 WNHNN and CDR2 SYGVQD (reference sequence). After removal of 0 bases from V and 7 bases from J, the junction contained 10 bases not matched to a gene. This CDR3 region has 17 residues. The chain's CDR3 is CASSESPSGGLENTQYF. The CDR3 coding sequence is TGCGCCAGCAGTGAGTCGCCTAGCGGGGGTTTGGAGAATACGCAGTATTTT.